This TCR beta chain was recovered during a study of post-analysis software for immune sequencing data. As for the study in general: Included among the disease courses, which were recorded for the cohort, were relapsing-remitting, secondary progressive and progressive-relapsing multiple sclerosis. Study results and limitations: Controls' normalized Chao1 diversity significantly exceeded that of multiple sclerosis patients. F measure grouped same-batch samples tightly together. There were five TRBV segments more frequent in patients than controls, and TRBV5-6, TRBV5-1 and TRBV20-1 were among them.

Unique molecular identifiers were present in the TCR beta cDNA libraries. Around 500,000 cDNA molecules were obtained per 1 to 10 million input T cells. MiXCR, run by TCRdb on the PCR reads, gives a single entry per CDR3 protein. The sample lists around 190,000 distinct CDR3 sequences; 29% were seen once. As to this clonotype: Its antigen is undetermined.

CDR1 and CDR2 from the germline V gene are SEHNR and FQNEAQ (reference sequence). The CDR3 has 15 residues. J was trimmed by 2 bases and V by 5 bases; bases with no gene match: 5. This receptor was obtained from a girl aged 2-17 years with multiple sclerosis. The specimen was blood. The rearrangement joins TRBV7-9 to TRBJ2-3; 9 bases line up with TRBD1. In DNA, the CDR3 is TGTGCCAGCAGCCCAGGACAGGGGATCACAGATACGCAGTATTTT. As protein: CASSPGQGITDTQYF. The entire variable domain, with the rest obtained from reference TRBV7-9 and TRBJ2-3, is as follows: DTGVSQNPRHKITKRGQNVTFRCDPISEHNRLYWYRQTLGQGPEFLTYFQNEAQLEKSRLLSDRFSAERPKGSFSTLEIQRTEQGDSAMYLCASSPGQGITDTQYFGPGTRLTVL.